This TCR beta chain was identified in a study of cytomegalovirus exposure and HLA in healthy donors. Primers for the PCR totalled 60 Vbeta and 13 Jbeta. The protocol was immunoSEQ multiplex PCR, while the TCRdb copy is restricted to in-frame clones and leaves out a portion. Of more than 95,000 clones in the sample, around 80% were seen once. J was trimmed by 0 bases and V by 6 bases; bases with no gene match: 10. This CDR3 contains 16 residues. The germline V gene encodes CDR1 KGHSH and CDR2 LQKENI. This chain joins TRBV18 and TRBJ1-1, with 7 bases lining up with TRBD1. Material for sequencing was PBMCs. This receptor was identified in a young man in good health and CMV-seropositive. The CDR3 DNA sequence: TGTGCCAGCTCCTTTACAGGGGTTTCTCTGAACACTGAAGCTTTCTTT. This sequence encodes CASSFTGVSLNTEAFF.